Each of the 23 T cell receptor beta chains below was sequenced from the same sample in a study of blood T cell repertoires in COVID-19. Sequencing was performed with immunoSEQ multiplex PCR; in TCRdb, only in-frame clones are kept and a portion is missing. The sample holds under 250,000 clones, 87% seen once. Sequencing was performed on PBMCs or T cells enriched from blood (not recorded which). The receptors come from a man younger than 40 who had recovered from COVID-19.

This chain links TRBV30 with TRBJ2-1, with TRBD2 identical over 13 bases. V lost 8 bases, J lost 6 bases, and 1 base stayed unmatched. CDR3 size: 12 residues. Germline values: CDR1 GTSNPN, CDR2 SVGIG (reference sequence). DNA of the CDR3: TGTGCCCGGACTAGCGGGAGCAATGAGCAGTTCTTC. Translation: CARTSGSNEQFF.

The chain combines TRBV7-2 with TRBJ2-2; weak D call: TRBD1 (6 bases). Between the trimmed V and J ends, which lost 1 base and 4 bases, there was a span of 13 bases. Germline V CDR1 and CDR2: SGHTA, FQGNSA. This CDR3 has 16 residues. CDR3 in amino acids: CASSLDGGSGTGELFF. CDR3 DNA: TGTGCCAGCAGCTTAGATGGGGGCTCGGGCACCGGGGAGCTGTTTTTT.

The chain joins TRBV11-3 to TRBJ2-3, with 7 bases identical to TRBD2. The CDR3 extends over 14 amino acids. Germline lookup yields CDR1 SGHNT and CDR2 YENEEA. J was trimmed by 4 bases and V by 5 bases; bases with no gene match: 6. CDR3 sequence (DNA): TGTGCCAGCAGCGCCGGGGGGAGTTCAGATACGCAGTATTTT. This translates into CASSAGGSSDTQYF.

This clone was observed a single time. The chain is built from TRBV5-6 and TRBJ1-4; a possible D gene is TRBD1 (5 bases). This CDR3 spans 14 amino acids. V was trimmed by 3 bases and J by 7 bases, leaving 13 bases between them. Germline V lookup: CDR1 SGHDT, CDR2 YYEEEE. CDR3 nucleotides: TGTGCCAGCAGCTCTCAGGCGGGGGGTGAAAAACTGTTTTTT. This gives the protein CASSSQAGGEKLFF.

This chain connects TRBV10-2 to TRBJ2-5; D possibly corresponds to TRBD2 (6 bases). V dropped 3 bases and J dropped 2 bases, with 13 bases sitting between them. The CDR3 runs to 15 residues. Germline V gene lookup returns CDR1 WSHSY and CDR2 SAAADI. CDR3 residues: CASSEYGRGQETQYF. CDR3 in DNA: TGCGCCAGCAGTGAATACGGGAGAGGGCAAGAGACCCAGTACTTC.

This sequence joins TRBV11-2 and TRBJ2-1, with a weak D call TRBD2 (5 bases). Per the germline V gene, CDR1 is SGHAT and CDR2 is FQNNGV. The CDR3 totals 15 residues. Trimming took off 5 bases at V and 9 bases at J, with 20 bases between the two ends. The CDR3 DNA follows: TGTGCCAGCAGCCCCCAGGTTCGGGGAATAGGTGAGCAGTTCTTC. It codes for CASSPQVRGIGEQFF.

The chain has TRBV3-1 (or the pseudogene TRBV3-2) and TRBJ2-2; D may be TRBD1 (5 bases). The CDR3 is 14 residues long. Per germline, CDR1 LGHDT and CDR2 YNNKEL (reference sequence). Trimming took off 2 bases at V and 4 bases at J, with 8 bases between the two ends. CDR3 protein: CASSQTGSTGELFF. The CDR3, as DNA: TGTGCCAGCAGCCAAACAGGATCCACCGGGGAGCTGTTTTTT.

The chain links TRBV7-9 to TRBJ2-1; possible D gene TRBD2, 6 bases. Germline V gives CDR1 SEHNR, CDR2 FQNEAQ (reference sequence). The ends were cut back, 3 bases at V and 5 bases at J, with 8 bases in the middle. The CDR3 extends over 13 amino acids. CDR3 in amino acids: CASSFWTNNEQFF. In DNA form, the CDR3 reads TGTGCCAGCAGCTTCTGGACTAACAATGAGCAGTTCTTC.

This clone was seen a handful of times. This chain uses TRBV18 with TRBJ1-1; 7 nucleotides line up with TRBD1. The CDR3 has 14 amino acids. The junction had 7 bases not matched to a gene; V was cut back by 3 bases and J by 6 bases. CDR1 is KGHSH, CDR2 LQKENI, per germline. CDR3 bases: TGTGCCAGCTCACCGAGTGAGGGGGCCTCTGAAGCTTTCTTT. This gives the protein CASSPSEGASEAFF.

The chain joins TRBV5-8 to TRBJ1-2, with D possibly TRBD1 on 5 matching bases. Trimming took 1 base from V and 4 from J, leaving 8 bases between them. The CDR3 sequence is 13 residues long. Germline lookup yields CDR1 SGHTS and CDR2 YDEGEE. As DNA, the CDR3 is TGTGCCAGCAGCTTGTCTCAGGGCTATGGCTACACCTTC. Its protein is CASSLSQGYGYTF.

The chain couples TRBV19 to TRBJ2-1; D gene unclear. CDR3 size: 14 residues. Germline CDR1 reads LNHDA; CDR2 reads SQIVND (reference sequence). V lost 0 bases to trimming and J lost 3 bases, with 6 bases between them. The CDR3 nucleotides are TGTGCCAGTAGTATAGAACTCATCTACAATGAGCAGTTCTTC. Residues: CASSIELIYNEQFF.

The chain employs TRBV9 and TRBJ1-2; D perhaps matches TRBD1 (6 bases). The ends were cut back, 3 bases at V and 7 bases at J, with 10 bases in the middle. Germline V gives CDR1 SGDLS, CDR2 YYNGEE. This CDR3 is 12 amino acids long. The CDR3 DNA is TGTGCCAGCAGCGCAGGGGTTGGTGGCTACACCTTC. It codes for CASSAGVGGYTF.

This sequence joins TRBV7-9 and TRBJ1-5, with 9 nucleotides matching TRBD1. Germline CDR1 SEHNR, CDR2 FQNEAQ (reference sequence). Unmatched junction bases numbered 4, after V lost 5 bases and J lost 2 bases. The CDR3 loop spans 15 amino acids. CDR3 protein: CASSPTGGGNQPQHF. The CDR3 DNA sequence: TGTGCCAGCAGCCCTACAGGGGGCGGCAATCAGCCCCAGCATTTT.

The chain links TRBV27 to TRBJ2-1, with a weak D call TRBD2 (5 bases). V lost 6 bases to trimming and J lost 3 bases, with 12 bases between them. The CDR3 is 14 amino acids. Per germline, CDR1 MNHEY and CDR2 SMNVEV (reference sequence). CDR3 in amino acids: CASSPGNIYNEQFF. CDR3 bases: TGTGCCAGCAGCCCGGGAAACATCTACAATGAGCAGTTCTTC.

J is TRBJ2-3 and V is TRBV5-6; D may be TRBD2 (6 bases). Germline CDR1 is SGHDT and CDR2 is YYEEEE. The V end lost 7 bases, the J end lost 3 bases, and 15 bases lay between the germline ends. The CDR3 is 14 residues long. CDR3 DNA sequence: TGTGCCAGCCTACGGGACTTAACGACAGATACGCAGTATTTT. The encoded protein is CASLRDLTTDTQYF.

V is TRBV18 and J is TRBJ2-5, with 10 bases that match TRBD1. J lost 1 base, V lost 3 bases, and 11 bases had no gene match. The CDR3 sequence is 18 residues long. Looked up from germline, CDR1 is KGHSH and CDR2 is LQKENI. The CDR3 DNA reads as TGTGCCAGCTCACCCTCCGGGACAGGGGACGGATTCCAAGAGACCCAGTACTTC. As protein: CASSPSGTGDGFQETQYF.

The chain carries TRBV5-4 and TRBJ2-6; the match to TRBD2 covers 9 bases. Trimming cost V 4 bases and J 13 bases; bases outside gene matches: 9. CDR1 and CDR2 (germline): SGHNT, YYREEE (reference sequence). This CDR3 region has 14 residues. CDR3 coding DNA: TGTGCCAGCAGCCGGACTAGCGCTAAAGTTGTCCTGACTTTC. Translated: CASSRTSAKVVLTF.

The V and J genes are TRBV19 and TRBJ2-5; 9 positions agree with TRBD1. Germline CDR1 and CDR2: LNHDA and SQIVND (reference sequence). Germline trimming cut 5 bases from V and 5 bases from J; bases unmatched to any gene: 9. The CDR3 sequence is 15 residues long. The CDR3 here is CASSQGTGRLETQYF. CDR3 sequence (DNA): TGTGCCAGTAGTCAAGGGACAGGGAGGTTGGAGACCCAGTACTTC.

This clone appeared once. J is TRBJ2-7 and V is TRBV5-4, with TRBD1 matching over 7 bases. The J segment lost 3 bases and the V segment lost 3 bases, leaving 6 bases of the junction unmatched. Germline CDR1 SGHNT, CDR2 YYREEE (reference sequence). The CDR3 contains 14 residues. In DNA, the CDR3 is TGTGCCAGCAGCTCGAAACAGGGGAACTACGAGCAGTACTTC. As protein: CASSSKQGNYEQYF. The complete variable domain, with remaining parts taken from reference TRBV5-4 and TRBJ2-7, reads ETGVTQSPTHLIKTRGQQVTLRCSSQSGHNTVSWYQQALGQGPQFIFQYYREEENGRGNFPPRFSGLQFPNYSSELNVNALELDDSALYLCASSSKQGNYEQYFGPGTRLTVT.

The chain links TRBV3-1 (or the pseudogene TRBV3-2) to TRBJ2-5; 7 bases align to TRBD2. V shed 0 bases and J 6 bases; nucleotides not matched to a gene: 7. There are 15 residues in the CDR3. The germline V gene has CDR1 LGHDT and CDR2 YNNKEL (reference sequence). For the CDR3, the DNA is TGTGCCAGCAGCCAAGAGGGCGGGAGTGGGAAGACCCAGTACTTC. Its translation: CASSQEGGSGKTQYF.

This chain connects TRBV6-5 to TRBJ1-2; 9 bases map to TRBD1. The CDR3 totals 14 residues. The germline V gene encodes CDR1 MNHEY and CDR2 SVGAGI. J lost 8 bases, V lost 6 bases, and 10 bases had no gene match. DNA for the CDR3: TGTGCCAGCAGCGACCCCGGGACAGGGAAAGGCTACACCTTC. Its translation: CASSDPGTGKGYTF.

The rearrangement joins TRBV28 to TRBJ1-5; no reliable D call. CDR3 length equals 15 residues. CDR1 MDHEN and CDR2 SYDVKM come from the germline V gene. V was shortened by 5 bases and J by 7 bases, with 18 bases between the two germline ends. This CDR3 is CASSPAVRGLQPQHF. The CDR3 bases are TGTGCCAGCAGTCCGGCGGTGCGGGGATTACAGCCCCAGCATTTT.

To note about this clone: Its ends do not fully match the called genes, so a read error is possible. CDR3 residues: CSVARDFQGTQYF. As DNA, the CDR3 is TGCAGCGTGGCCCGGGACTTCCAAGGGACCCAGTACTTC. The chain has TRBV29-1 and TRBJ2-5, with TRBD2 as a possible D gene (6 bases). The CDR3 has 13 amino acids. CDR1 and CDR2 from the germline V gene are SQVTM and ANQGSEA.